The 20 T cell receptor beta chains below come from one sample, sequenced in a study of cytomegalovirus exposure and HLA in healthy donors. TCRdb's copy holds only in-frame clones and misses some; the assay was immunoSEQ multiplex PCR. This sample has approximately 100,000 clones, with 93% found just once. The source material was PBMCs. The receptors come from a woman in her 30s in good health and CMV-seropositive.

V and J are TRBV30 and TRBJ1-5; D possibly corresponds to TRBD1 (5 bases). V gave up 0 bases and J gave up 8 bases, with 8 bases separating them. Germline values: CDR1 GTSNPN, CDR2 SVGIG (reference sequence). This CDR3 spans 12 amino acids. This chain's CDR3 is CAWSVRGKPQHF. The CDR3 DNA sequence: TGTGCCTGGAGTGTAAGGGGAAAGCCCCAGCATTTT.

The genes are TRBV27 and TRBJ2-6; D possibly corresponds to TRBD1 (5 bases). This CDR3 has 18 residues. Looked up from germline, CDR1 is MNHEY and CDR2 is SMNVEV (reference sequence). Between the trimmed V and J ends, which lost 5 bases and 0 bases, there was a span of 17 bases. DNA of the CDR3: TGTGCCAGCAGTCCAGGGTTAGGGGCCAACTCTGGGGCCAACGTCCTGACTTTC. It codes for CASSPGLGANSGANVLTF.

V is TRBV27 and J is TRBJ2-5; no definite D call. The germline CDR1 and CDR2 sequences are MNHEY and SMNVEV (reference sequence). Between the trimmed V and J ends, which lost 6 bases and 1 base, there was a span of 9 bases. The CDR3 loop spans 13 amino acids. The chain's CDR3 is CASSFIGQETQYF. The CDR3 region has the DNA TGTGCCAGCAGCTTTATCGGCCAAGAGACCCAGTACTTC.

V is TRBV29-1 and J is TRBJ2-3; 7 nucleotides agree with TRBD2. This CDR3 spans 16 amino acids. The trim removed 5 bases at V and 0 bases at J, leaving 11 bases unmatched. The germline V gene encodes CDR1 SQVTM and CDR2 ANQGSEA. DNA for the CDR3: TGCAGCGTTACAGAACCAAGCGGGATGAGCACAGATACGCAGTATTTT. It specifies CSVTEPSGMSTDTQYF.

In regard to this clone: A read error may account for a junction end that differs from germline. The rearrangement joins TRBV20-1 to TRBJ2-7; tentative D call: TRBD2 (5 bases). There are 10 residues in the CDR3. Germline values: CDR1 DFQATT, CDR2 SNEGSKA (reference sequence). The chain's CDR3 is CSAAPFELVF. DNA for the CDR3: TGCAGTGCTGCCCCCTTCGAACTAGTTTTC.

The chain recombines TRBV5-1 with TRBJ2-7, with D tentatively TRBD1 (7 bases). The germline V and J ends were trimmed by 4 bases and 5 bases, with 22 bases remaining between them. CDR3 size: 16 residues. Germline loops: CDR1 SGHRS, CDR2 YFSETQ. This chain's CDR3 is CASSEFGGDRLDEQYF. CDR3 DNA sequence: TGCGCCAGCAGCGAATTCGGCGGGGACAGATTGGACGAGCAGTACTTC. Full variable domain (rest looked up from reference TRBV5-1 and TRBJ2-7): KAGVTQTPRYLIKTRGQQVTLSCSPISGHRSVSWYQQTPGQGLQFLFEYFSETQRNKGNFPGRFSGRQFSNSRSEMNVSTLELGDSALYLCASSEFGGDRLDEQYFGPGTRLTVT.

The chain has TRBV6-1 and TRBJ2-7, with D perhaps matching TRBD1 (5 bases). The germline V and J ends were trimmed by 2 bases and 2 bases, with 13 bases remaining between them. Germline V lookup: CDR1 MNHNS, CDR2 SASEGT. This CDR3 has 15 amino acids. The CDR3 region is CASSEMGQGPYEQYF. In DNA, the CDR3 is TGTGCCAGCAGTGAAATGGGGCAGGGCCCCTACGAGCAGTACTTC.

This chain connects TRBV5-6 to TRBJ1-5, with 8 bases lining up with TRBD1. The germline V gene has CDR1 SGHDT and CDR2 YYEEEE. V dropped 4 bases and J dropped 6; count of bases not matched to a gene: 12. The CDR3 loop spans 16 amino acids. The CDR3 bases are TGTGCCAGCAGCCCCGGACAGGGAAGGGTTGGTCAGCCCCAGCATTTT. Its translation is CASSPGQGRVGQPQHF.

The CDR3 DNA sequence: TGTGCCAGCAGCCCAGGGGCTCTGGGGAATGAGCAGTTCTTC. Protein: CASSPGALGNEQFF. V usage is TRBV6-6 and J usage is TRBJ2-1; D might be TRBD1 (6 bases). CDR1 MNHNY and CDR2 SVGAGI come from the germline V gene (reference sequence). V lost 6 bases and J lost 7, with 16 bases in between. The CDR3 is 14 residues long.

The V call is TRBV27, the J call TRBJ2-5; D gene ambiguous. The CDR3 is 11 residues long. The germline V gene has CDR1 MNHEY and CDR2 SMNVEV (reference sequence). Trimming removed 3 bases at V and 3 bases at J, with 2 bases between. CDR3 amino acids: CASSFKETQYF. CDR3 in DNA: TGTGCCAGCAGTTTTAAAGAGACCCAGTACTTC.

This chain joins TRBV28 and TRBJ1-1; 10 positions match TRBD1. V lost 5 bases, J lost 4 bases, and 4 bases stayed unmatched. This CDR3 is 14 amino acids long. From germline, CDR1 is MDHEN and CDR2 SYDVKM. CDR3 DNA sequence: TGTGCCAGCAGTGCCGGGACAGGGGTCACTGAAGCTTTCTTT. Amino acids: CASSAGTGVTEAFF. Looking up the rest from reference TRBV28 and TRBJ1-1 gives the full variable domain: DVKVTQSSRYLVKRTGEKVFLECVQDMDHENMFWYRQDPGLGLRLIYFSYDVKMKEKGDIPEGYSVSREKKERFSLILESASTNQTSMYLCASSAGTGVTEAFFGQGTRLTVV.

The rearrangement joins TRBV7-9 to TRBJ2-7; D may be TRBD1 (5 bases). CDR3 size: 14 residues. The germline CDR1 and CDR2 sequences are SEHNR and FQNEAQ (reference sequence). Trimming took off 4 bases at V and 5 bases at J, with 15 bases between the two ends. CDR3 residues: CASSWAGHSHEQYF. The CDR3 nucleotides are TGTGCCAGCAGCTGGGCAGGGCACAGCCACGAGCAGTACTTC.

The chain carries TRBV28 and TRBJ2-5; 9 bases line up with TRBD2. The CDR3 extends over 15 amino acids. Germline V CDR1 and CDR2: MDHEN, SYDVKM. Trimming took 5 bases from V and 1 from J; bases not matched to a gene: 5. CDR3 protein: CASSTRLAAQETQYF. The CDR3 DNA is TGTGCCAGCAGTACCCGACTAGCGGCCCAAGAGACCCAGTACTTC.

The V and J genes are TRBV28 and TRBJ1-4; D is possibly TRBD1 (5 bases). Germline V CDR1 and CDR2: MDHEN, SYDVKM. This CDR3 is built from 13 residues. Trimming shortened V by 9 bases and J by 9 bases, and 17 bases separated the two germline ends. CDR3 coding DNA: TGTGCCAGTAAGGGGATTAATGAAAAAAAACTGTTTTTT. It encodes CASKGINEKKLFF.

This chain uses TRBV7-9 with TRBJ2-7, with 9 bases aligning to TRBD1. The CDR3 is made up of 15 amino acids. Germline values: CDR1 SEHNR, CDR2 FQNEAQ (reference sequence). With V trimmed by 5 bases and J by 4 bases, 9 bases remained unmatched. As DNA, the CDR3 is TGTGCCAGCAGCAGGGGGGGGACAGGGAGGTACGAGCAGTACTTC. Translation: CASSRGGTGRYEQYF.

This chain joins TRBV28 and TRBJ1-3; D not resolved. CDR3 length equals 13 residues. Germline V gene sequence: CDR1 MDHEN, CDR2 SYDVKM. The V gene lost 7 bases and the J gene lost 0 bases, with 7 bases spanning the gap. The CDR3 nucleotides are TGTGCCAGCATGCGACTCTCTGGAAACACCATATATTTT. Translation: CASMRLSGNTIYF.

The chain has TRBV7-2 and TRBJ1-2; D remains unclear. This CDR3 contains 15 residues. V lost 0 bases and J lost 4, with 12 bases in between. Germline V gene sequence: CDR1 SGHTA, CDR2 FQGNSA. The CDR3 protein is CASSLARAAPYGYTF. In DNA form, the CDR3 reads TGTGCCAGCAGCTTAGCTCGTGCGGCCCCCTATGGCTACACCTTC.

V is TRBV7-9 and J is TRBJ2-7; the match to TRBD1 covers 7 bases. J lost 1 base, V lost 4 bases, and 4 bases had no gene match. The CDR3 is 14 amino acids. Per germline, CDR1 SEHNR and CDR2 FQNEAQ (reference sequence). CDR3 sequence: CASSSRQGSYEQYF. As DNA, the CDR3 is TGTGCCAGCAGCTCAAGACAGGGTTCCTACGAGCAGTACTTC.

The V and J genes are TRBV5-1 and TRBJ2-7, with TRBD2 as a possible D gene (5 bases). Trimming took off 0 bases at V and 3 bases at J, with 7 bases between the two ends. The germline V gene encodes CDR1 SGHRS and CDR2 YFSETQ. The CDR3 runs 13 residues. The CDR3 reads CASSLDGIYEQYF. The CDR3 DNA is TGCGCCAGCAGCTTGGACGGGATCTACGAGCAGTACTTC.

V usage is TRBV7-8 and J usage is TRBJ2-5; 7 nucleotides agree with TRBD1. The V gene end was trimmed by 5 bases and the J gene end by 7 bases; junction bases not matched to a gene: 16. Germline CDR1 is SGHVS and CDR2 is FQNEAQ. CDR3 length: 16 residues. The CDR3 spells CASSPRTGFARGTQYF. DNA of the CDR3: TGTGCCAGCAGCCCACGGACAGGATTTGCCCGCGGGACCCAGTACTTC.